The 20 T cell receptor beta chains in this list originate from one sample, sequenced in a study of blood T cell repertoires in COVID-19. Sequencing used immunoSEQ multiplex PCR; TCRdb keeps in-frame clones, though not all of them. The sample includes about 110,000 clones, 65% to 80% of them seen just once. The specimen sequenced was peripheral blood. The receptor set was obtained from a man in his sixties or seventies with acute or convalescent COVID-19.

The CDR3, as DNA: TGTGCCAGCAGTCCGTCGGGAACGGTGAACACTGAAGCTTTCTTT. Amino acid sequence: CASSPSGTVNTEAFF. The chain uses TRBV27 and TRBJ1-1; no clear D gene. This CDR3 is built from 15 residues. CDR1 and CDR2 (germline): MNHEY, SMNVEV (reference sequence). With 5 bases removed from V and 0 bases from J, the gap between germline ends came to 13 bases.

This clone showed up just a few times. J is TRBJ2-1 and V is TRBV29-1; D is undetermined. V shed 4 bases and J shed 8 bases, with 15 bases lying between them. The germline V gene encodes CDR1 SQVTM and CDR2 ANQGSEA. The length of the CDR3 is 13 residues. The CDR3 nucleotides are TGCAGCGTTGGCCCCAATGTTCGGGATGAGCAGTTCTTC. Translating it yields CSVGPNVRDEQFF.

The J gene is TRBJ2-1, the V gene TRBV9; the D gene is possibly TRBD1 (6 bases). V was trimmed by 4 bases and J by 1 base, leaving 9 bases between them. The CDR3 runs to 14 residues. CDR1 SGDLS and CDR2 YYNGEE come from the germline V gene. The CDR3 loop is CASSTQGSYNEQFF. CDR3 DNA: TGTGCCAGCAGCACCCAGGGGTCCTACAATGAGCAGTTCTTC.

The chain links TRBV7-9 to TRBJ2-7; TRBD2 is a possible D gene (6 bases). The ends were cut back, 3 bases at V and 1 base at J, with 16 bases in the middle. Per germline, CDR1 SEHNR and CDR2 FQNEAQ (reference sequence). There are 16 residues in the CDR3. The CDR3 DNA sequence: TGTGCCAGCAGCTTCCTCCGACCGGCGGGGTCCTACGAGCAGTACTTC. It encodes CASSFLRPAGSYEQYF.

V gene TRBV19 combines with J gene TRBJ1-5; D is perhaps TRBD1 (5 bases). Germline V CDR1 and CDR2: LNHDA, SQIVND (reference sequence). V was cut by 7 bases and J by 4 bases, with 14 bases left in between. CDR3 length equals 14 residues. This CDR3 reads CASTLRGSNQPQHF. The CDR3 region has the DNA TGTGCCAGTACCCTCCGGGGGTCGAATCAGCCCCAGCATTTT.

The chain couples TRBV19 to TRBJ2-7; 8 bases are shared with TRBD1. The CDR3 has 14 amino acids. Germline CDR1 and CDR2: LNHDA and SQIVND (reference sequence). With 6 bases clipped from V and 4 bases from J, the junction kept 8 bases outside the gene matches. The DNA of the CDR3 is TGTGCCAGTAGCGACCCGGGACAGGAATACGAGCAGTACTTC. It yields the protein CASSDPGQEYEQYF. The whole variable domain, remainder taken from reference TRBV19 and TRBJ2-7, is DGGITQSPKYLFRKEGQNVTLSCEQNLNHDAMYWYRQDPGQGLRLIYYSQIVNDFQKGDIAEGYSVSREKKESFPLTVTSAQKNPTAFYLCASSDPGQEYEQYFGPGTRLTVT.

The chain carries TRBV2 and TRBJ1-3; D may be TRBD1 (5 bases). The germline CDR1 and CDR2 sequences are SNHLY and FYNNEI. Trimming pared 11 bases from V and 4 bases from J, leaving 15 bases between. This CDR3 region has 13 residues. Here the CDR3 reads CAGWEGHGNTIYF. As DNA, the CDR3 is TGTGCCGGCTGGGAGGGGCACGGAAACACCATATATTTT. Looking up the rest from reference TRBV2 and TRBJ1-3 gives the full variable domain: EPEVTQTPSHQVTQMGQEVILRCVPISNHLYFYWYRQILGQKVEFLVSFYNNEISEKSEIFDDQFSVERPDGSNFTLKIRSTKLEDSAMYFCAGWEGHGNTIYFGEGSWLTVV.

The rearrangement links TRBV3-1 (or the pseudogene TRBV3-2) to TRBJ2-1; D uncertain. This CDR3 has 13 amino acids. Trimming took 1 base from V and 10 from J, leaving 11 bases between them. Germline V CDR1 and CDR2: LGHDT, YNNKEL (reference sequence). The DNA for the CDR3 is TGTGCCAGCAGCCAAGTTCTGGGCCGCGAGCAGTTCTTC. It encodes CASSQVLGREQFF.

The chain recombines TRBV2 with TRBJ2-7, with TRBD1 as a possible D gene (6 bases). CDR3 size: 14 residues. The V end lost 3 bases, the J end lost 4 bases, and 13 bases lay between the germline ends. Germline assignment: CDR1 SNHLY and CDR2 FYNNEI. The CDR3 region has the DNA TGTGCCAGCAGTGAGGAACAGGGATCGTACGAGCAGTACTTC. Translating it yields CASSEEQGSYEQYF.

This clone was picked up a small number of times. The V gene is TRBV18, the J gene TRBJ1-2, with D perhaps matching TRBD1 (5 bases). CDR1 and CDR2 from the germline V gene are KGHSH and LQKENI. Trimming cost V 2 bases and J 2 bases, with 9 bases left between them. The CDR3 is 14 residues long. Here the CDR3 reads CASSPTQGNYGYTF. CDR3 sequence (DNA): TGTGCCAGCTCACCAACTCAGGGCAACTATGGCTACACCTTC.

A few counts support this clone. The chain carries TRBV5-6 and TRBJ2-1, with 8 bases matching TRBD1. The ends lost 4 bases at V and 5 bases at J; junction bases unmatched: 8. This CDR3 has 15 residues. Germline V lookup: CDR1 SGHDT, CDR2 YYEEEE. Here the CDR3 reads CASSEQGAWNNEQFF. CDR3 sequence (DNA): TGTGCCAGCAGCGAGCAGGGGGCTTGGAACAATGAGCAGTTCTTC.

CDR3: CASTDRGKLFF. The DNA for the CDR3 is TGTGCCAGCACAGATAGAGGAAAACTGTTTTTT. The chain uses TRBV25-1 and TRBJ1-4; D remains unclear. V dropped 7 bases and J dropped 10 bases, with 10 bases sitting between them. The CDR3 has 11 amino acids. The germline gives CDR1 MGHDK, CDR2 SYGVNS.

The chain joins TRBV18 to TRBJ2-7; D is possibly TRBD2 (5 bases). Trimming removed 0 bases from V and 2 bases from J, with 11 bases in between. In germline, CDR1 is KGHSH, CDR2 LQKENI. The CDR3 extends over 15 amino acids. The CDR3 spells CASSPPMAGTYEQYF. DNA of the CDR3: TGTGCCAGCTCACCACCGATGGCGGGTACCTACGAGCAGTACTTC.

CDR3 nucleotide sequence: TGTGCCAGTAGGTTTGGCGGCAGAGCCACTGAAGCTTTCTTT. It codes for CASRFGGRATEAFF. The chain has TRBV19 and TRBJ1-1; D not resolved. CDR1 and CDR2 from the germline V gene are LNHDA and SQIVND (reference sequence). With 6 bases removed from V and 4 bases from J, the gap between germline ends came to 15 bases. This CDR3 has 14 amino acids.

The V and J genes are TRBV7-6 and TRBJ1-6; 8 bases agree with TRBD1. The CDR3 contains 15 residues. Germline CDR1 reads SGHVS; CDR2 reads FNYEAQ. V shed 2 bases, J shed 7 bases, and the junction held 4 bases outside the gene matches. In DNA form, the CDR3 reads TGTGCCAGCAGCTTACAGGGGGCAGGGAATTCACCCCTCCACTTT. Its protein is CASSLQGAGNSPLHF.

This clone occurred a few times. V gene TRBV10-3 combines with J gene TRBJ2-4; D might be TRBD2 (7 bases). The germline V gene encodes CDR1 ENHRY and CDR2 SYGVKD. CDR3 size: 16 residues. Trimming shortened V by 10 bases and J by 1 base, and 20 bases separated the two germline ends. The CDR3 nucleotides read TGTGCCACAGCCGAGGGGGGGCTGCGGGCCAAAAACATTCAGTACTTC. Its protein product is CATAEGGLRAKNIQYF.

This clone has more than one count but fewer than ten. This chain links TRBV5-6 with TRBJ1-3; D ambiguous. V dropped 3 bases and J dropped 0 bases, with 10 bases sitting between them. This CDR3 has 15 amino acids. Per the germline V gene, CDR1 is SGHDT and CDR2 is YYEEEE. CDR3 residues: CASSSGILSGNTIYF. CDR3 coding DNA: TGTGCCAGCAGCTCCGGGATACTCTCTGGAAACACCATATATTTT.

V and J are TRBV15 and TRBJ2-7; TRBD1 is a possible D gene (6 bases). The length of the CDR3 is 14 residues. Trimming stripped 0 bases from V and 4 bases from J, with 10 bases between. Germline V gene data show CDR1 as LNHNV and CDR2 as YYDKDF (reference sequence). The CDR3 sequence is CATSREITGYEQYF. CDR3 nucleotide sequence: TGTGCCACCAGCAGAGAGATCACAGGGTACGAGCAGTACTTC.

The rearrangement joins TRBV3-1 (or the pseudogene TRBV3-2) to TRBJ1-3; the match to TRBD1 covers 8 bases. CDR3 size: 15 residues. From germline, CDR1 is LGHDT and CDR2 YNNKEL (reference sequence). J lost 7 bases, V lost 1 base, and 6 bases had no gene match. CDR3 region: CASSQVQGAANTIYF. In DNA, the CDR3 is TGTGCCAGCAGCCAAGTTCAGGGGGCGGCGAACACCATATATTTT.

The genes are TRBV29-1 and TRBJ2-2; D might be TRBD1 (5 bases). The CDR3 runs to 13 residues. CDR1 is SQVTM, CDR2 ANQGSEA, per germline. Between the trimmed V and J ends, which lost 7 bases and 5 bases, there was a span of 14 bases. The CDR3 reads CSATTTGTGELFF. Written as DNA, the CDR3 is TGCAGCGCTACTACTACAGGTACCGGGGAGCTGTTTTTT.